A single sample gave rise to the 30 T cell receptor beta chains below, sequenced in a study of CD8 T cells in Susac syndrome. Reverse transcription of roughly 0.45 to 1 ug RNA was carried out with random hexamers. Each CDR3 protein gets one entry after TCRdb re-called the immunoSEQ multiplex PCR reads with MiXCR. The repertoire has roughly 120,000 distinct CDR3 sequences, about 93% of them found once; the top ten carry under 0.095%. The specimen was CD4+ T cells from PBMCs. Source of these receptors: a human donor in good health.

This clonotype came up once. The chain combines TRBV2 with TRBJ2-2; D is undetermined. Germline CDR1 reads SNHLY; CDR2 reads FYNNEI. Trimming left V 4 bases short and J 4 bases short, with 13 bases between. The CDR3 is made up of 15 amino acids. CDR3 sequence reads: CASSVAIDLTGELFF. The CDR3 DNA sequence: TGTGCCAGCAGTGTTGCCATAGATCTCACCGGGGAGCTGTTTTTT.

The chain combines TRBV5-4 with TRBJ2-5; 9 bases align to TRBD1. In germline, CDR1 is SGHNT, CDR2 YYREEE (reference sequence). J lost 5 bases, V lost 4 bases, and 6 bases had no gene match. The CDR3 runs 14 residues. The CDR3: CASSGQGLVETQYF. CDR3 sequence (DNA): TGTGCCAGCAGCGGACAGGGGTTGGTTGAGACCCAGTACTTC.

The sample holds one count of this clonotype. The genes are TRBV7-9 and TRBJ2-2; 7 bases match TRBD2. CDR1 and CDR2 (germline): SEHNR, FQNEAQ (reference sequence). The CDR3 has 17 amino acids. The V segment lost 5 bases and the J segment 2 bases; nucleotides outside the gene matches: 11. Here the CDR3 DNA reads TGTGCCAGCAGCCGGGGCGAGAGCGGGATAAACACCGGGGAGCTGTTTTTT. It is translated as CASSRGESGINTGELFF.

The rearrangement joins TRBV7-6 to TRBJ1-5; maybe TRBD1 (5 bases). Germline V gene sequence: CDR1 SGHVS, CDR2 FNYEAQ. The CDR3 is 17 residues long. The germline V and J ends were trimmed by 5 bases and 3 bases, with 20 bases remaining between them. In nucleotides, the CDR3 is TGTGCCAGCAGCCCCTACCCCCCCGGGGCGGACAATCAGCCCCAGCATTTT. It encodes CASSPYPPGADNQPQHF.

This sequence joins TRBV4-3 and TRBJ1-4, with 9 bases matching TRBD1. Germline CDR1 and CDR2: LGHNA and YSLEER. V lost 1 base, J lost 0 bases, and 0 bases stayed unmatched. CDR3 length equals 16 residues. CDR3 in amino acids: CASSQGTGATNEKLFF. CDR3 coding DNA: TGCGCCAGCAGCCAAGGGACAGGGGCAACTAATGAAAAACTGTTTTTT.

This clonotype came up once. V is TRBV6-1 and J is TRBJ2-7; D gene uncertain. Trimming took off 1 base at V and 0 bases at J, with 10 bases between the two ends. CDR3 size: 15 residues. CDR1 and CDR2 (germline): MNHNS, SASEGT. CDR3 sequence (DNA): TGTGCCAGCAGTGAAGGTTGGGCGAGCTCCTACGAGCAGTACTTC. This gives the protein CASSEGWASSYEQYF.

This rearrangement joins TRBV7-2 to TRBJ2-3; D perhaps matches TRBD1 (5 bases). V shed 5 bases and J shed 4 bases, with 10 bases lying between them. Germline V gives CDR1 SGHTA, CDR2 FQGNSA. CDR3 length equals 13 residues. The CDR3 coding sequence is TGTGCCAGCAGCGCTCGACAGTCAGATACGCAGTATTTT. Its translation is CASSARQSDTQYF.

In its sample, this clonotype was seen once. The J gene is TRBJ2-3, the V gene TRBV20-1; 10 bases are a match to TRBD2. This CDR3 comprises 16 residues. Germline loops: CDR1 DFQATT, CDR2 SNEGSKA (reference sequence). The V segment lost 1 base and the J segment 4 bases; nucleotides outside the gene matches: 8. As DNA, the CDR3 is TGCAGTGCTAGAGTCGGACCAGCGGGAGGGCCAGATACGCAGTATTTT. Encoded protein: CSARVGPAGGPDTQYF.

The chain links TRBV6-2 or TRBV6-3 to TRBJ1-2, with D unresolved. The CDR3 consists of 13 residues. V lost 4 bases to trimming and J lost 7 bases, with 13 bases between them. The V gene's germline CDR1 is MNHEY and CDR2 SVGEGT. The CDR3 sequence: CASSLNTRIGYTF. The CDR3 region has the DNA TGTGCCAGCAGTTTGAACACCCGCATTGGCTACACCTTC.

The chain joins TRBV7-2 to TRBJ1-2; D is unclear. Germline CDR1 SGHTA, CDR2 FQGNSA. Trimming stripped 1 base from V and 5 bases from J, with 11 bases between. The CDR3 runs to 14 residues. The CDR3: CASSLGHGGYGYTF. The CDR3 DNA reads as TGTGCCAGCAGCTTAGGGCATGGTGGATATGGCTACACCTTC.

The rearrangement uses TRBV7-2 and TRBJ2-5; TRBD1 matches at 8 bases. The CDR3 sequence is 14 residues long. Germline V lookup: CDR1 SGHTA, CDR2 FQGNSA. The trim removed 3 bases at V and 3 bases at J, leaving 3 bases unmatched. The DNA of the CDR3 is TGTGCCAGCAGCTTCCAGACAGGGGAAGAGACCCAGTACTTC. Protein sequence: CASSFQTGEETQYF. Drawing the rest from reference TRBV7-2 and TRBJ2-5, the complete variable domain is GAGVSQSPSNKVTEKGKDVELRCDPISGHTALYWYRQSLGQGLEFLIYFQGNSAPDKSGLPSDRFSAERTGGSVSTLTIQRTQQEDSAVYLCASSFQTGEETQYFGPGTRLLVL.

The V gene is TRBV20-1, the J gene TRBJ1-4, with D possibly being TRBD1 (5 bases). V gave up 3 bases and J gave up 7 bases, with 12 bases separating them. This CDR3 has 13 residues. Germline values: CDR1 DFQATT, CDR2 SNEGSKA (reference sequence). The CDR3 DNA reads TGCAGTGCTAGGGGGGACTGGGGTGAAAAACTGTTTTTT. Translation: CSARGDWGEKLFF.

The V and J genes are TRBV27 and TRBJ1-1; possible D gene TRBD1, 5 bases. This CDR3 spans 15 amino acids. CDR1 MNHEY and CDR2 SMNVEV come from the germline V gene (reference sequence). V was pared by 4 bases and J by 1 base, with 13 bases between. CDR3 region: CASSWGTGANTEAFF. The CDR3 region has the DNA TGTGCCAGCAGTTGGGGGACTGGGGCGAACACTGAAGCTTTCTTT.

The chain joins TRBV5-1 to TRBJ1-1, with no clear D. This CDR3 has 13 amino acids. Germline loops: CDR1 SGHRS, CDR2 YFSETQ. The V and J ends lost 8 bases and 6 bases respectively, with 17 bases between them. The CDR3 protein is CASSYTGDSEAFF. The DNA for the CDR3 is TGCGCCAGTTCTTACACGGGCGATTCTGAAGCTTTCTTT.

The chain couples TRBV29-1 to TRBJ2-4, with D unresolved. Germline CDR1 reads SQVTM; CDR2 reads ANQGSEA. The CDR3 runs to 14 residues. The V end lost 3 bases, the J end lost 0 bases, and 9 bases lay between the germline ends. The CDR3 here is CSVDRLLAKNIQYF. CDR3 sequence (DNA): TGCAGCGTTGACAGGTTACTAGCCAAAAACATTCAGTACTTC.

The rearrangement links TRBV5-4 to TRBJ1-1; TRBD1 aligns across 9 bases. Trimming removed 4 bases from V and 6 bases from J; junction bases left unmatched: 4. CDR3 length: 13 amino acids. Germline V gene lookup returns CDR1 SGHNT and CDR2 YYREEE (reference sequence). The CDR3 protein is CASSPGQGAEAFF. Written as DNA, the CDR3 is TGTGCCAGCAGCCCGGGACAGGGCGCTGAAGCTTTCTTT. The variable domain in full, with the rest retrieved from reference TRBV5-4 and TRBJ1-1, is ETGVTQSPTHLIKTRGQQVTLRCSSQSGHNTVSWYQQALGQGPQFIFQYYREEENGRGNFPPRFSGLQFPNYSSELNVNALELDDSALYLCASSPGQGAEAFFGQGTRLTVV.

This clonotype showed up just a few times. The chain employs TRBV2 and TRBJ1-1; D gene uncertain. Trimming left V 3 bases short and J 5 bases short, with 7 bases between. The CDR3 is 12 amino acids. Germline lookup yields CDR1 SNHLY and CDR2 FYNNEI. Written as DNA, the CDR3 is TGTGCCAGCAGTGATAGCGGTACTGAAGCTTTCTTT. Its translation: CASSDSGTEAFF.

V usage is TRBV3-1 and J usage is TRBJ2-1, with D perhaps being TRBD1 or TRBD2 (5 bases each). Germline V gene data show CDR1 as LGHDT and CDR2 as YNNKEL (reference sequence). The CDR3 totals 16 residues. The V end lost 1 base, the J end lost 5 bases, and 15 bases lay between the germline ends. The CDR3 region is CASSQVNHGANNEQFF. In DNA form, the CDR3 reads TGTGCCAGCAGCCAAGTTAACCACGGGGCCAACAATGAGCAGTTCTTC.

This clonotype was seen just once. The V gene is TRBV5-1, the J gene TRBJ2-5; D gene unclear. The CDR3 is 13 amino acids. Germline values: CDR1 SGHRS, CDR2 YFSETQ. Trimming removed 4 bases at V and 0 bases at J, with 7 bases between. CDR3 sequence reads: CASSLEYQETQYF. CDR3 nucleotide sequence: TGCGCCAGCAGCCTAGAGTACCAAGAGACCCAGTACTTC.

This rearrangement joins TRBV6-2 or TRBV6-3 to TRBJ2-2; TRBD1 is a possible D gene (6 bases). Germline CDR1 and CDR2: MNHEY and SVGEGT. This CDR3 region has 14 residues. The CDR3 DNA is TGTGCGAGCTCCATGGGGGCGTACGGCGGGGAGCTGTTTTTT. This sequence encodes CASSMGAYGGELFF.

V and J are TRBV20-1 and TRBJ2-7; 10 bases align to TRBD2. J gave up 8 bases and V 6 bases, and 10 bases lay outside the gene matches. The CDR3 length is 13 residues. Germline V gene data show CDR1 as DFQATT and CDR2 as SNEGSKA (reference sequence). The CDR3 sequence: CSAVTSGIYQQYF. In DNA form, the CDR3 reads TGCAGTGCAGTTACTAGCGGGATTTATCAGCAGTACTTC.

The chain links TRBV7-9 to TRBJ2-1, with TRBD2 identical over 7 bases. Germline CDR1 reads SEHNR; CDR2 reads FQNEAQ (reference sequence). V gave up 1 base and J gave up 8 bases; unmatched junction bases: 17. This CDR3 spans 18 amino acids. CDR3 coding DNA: TGTGCCAGCAGCTTAGTCGACACGGGACTACCGCGGAAAGATGAGCAGTTCTTC. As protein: CASSLVDTGLPRKDEQFF. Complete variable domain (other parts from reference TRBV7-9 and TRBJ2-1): DTGVSQNPRHKITKRGQNVTFRCDPISEHNRLYWYRQTLGQGPEFLTYFQNEAQLEKSRLLSDRFSAERPKGSFSTLEIQRTEQGDSAMYLCASSLVDTGLPRKDEQFFGPGTRLTVL.

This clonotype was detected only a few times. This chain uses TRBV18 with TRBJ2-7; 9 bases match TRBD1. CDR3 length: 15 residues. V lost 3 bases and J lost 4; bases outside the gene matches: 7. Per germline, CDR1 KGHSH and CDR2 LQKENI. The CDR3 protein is CASSPTGTGTYEQYF. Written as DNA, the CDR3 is TGTGCCAGCTCACCTACAGGGACAGGGACTTACGAGCAGTACTTC.

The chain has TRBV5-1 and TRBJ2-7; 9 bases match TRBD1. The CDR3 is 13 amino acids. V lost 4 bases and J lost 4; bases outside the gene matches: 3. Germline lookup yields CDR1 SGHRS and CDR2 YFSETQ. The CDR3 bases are TGCGCCAGCAGCAATGACAGGGGGTACGAGCAGTACTTC. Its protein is CASSNDRGYEQYF.

CDR3 sequence (DNA): TGTGCCATCAGTGAACGGGGGCAGGGGGTATCAGAGACCCAGTACTTC. As protein: CAISERGQGVSETQYF. The J gene is TRBJ2-5, the V gene TRBV10-3; a weak D match, TRBD1 (7 bases). V gave up 3 bases and J gave up 4 bases, with 18 bases separating them. The V gene's germline CDR1 is ENHRY and CDR2 SYGVKD. The CDR3 loop spans 16 amino acids.

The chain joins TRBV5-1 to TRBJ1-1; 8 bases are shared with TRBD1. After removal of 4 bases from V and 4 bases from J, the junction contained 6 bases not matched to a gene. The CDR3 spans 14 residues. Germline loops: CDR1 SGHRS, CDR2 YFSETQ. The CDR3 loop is CASSATGVGTEAFF. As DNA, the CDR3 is TGCGCCAGCAGCGCGACAGGGGTTGGCACTGAAGCTTTCTTT.

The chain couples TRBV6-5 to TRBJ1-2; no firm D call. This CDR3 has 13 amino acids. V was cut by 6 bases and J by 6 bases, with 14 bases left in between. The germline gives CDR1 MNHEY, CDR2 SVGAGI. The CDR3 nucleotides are TGTGCCAGCAGACCTATCGGACCCGATGGCTACACCTTC. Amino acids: CASRPIGPDGYTF.

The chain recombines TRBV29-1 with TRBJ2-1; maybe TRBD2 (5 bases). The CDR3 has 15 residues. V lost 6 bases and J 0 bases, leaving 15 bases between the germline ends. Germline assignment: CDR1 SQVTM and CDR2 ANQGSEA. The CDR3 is CSVRFPGNSYNEQFF. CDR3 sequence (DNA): TGCAGCGTCCGGTTCCCGGGGAACTCCTACAATGAGCAGTTCTTC.

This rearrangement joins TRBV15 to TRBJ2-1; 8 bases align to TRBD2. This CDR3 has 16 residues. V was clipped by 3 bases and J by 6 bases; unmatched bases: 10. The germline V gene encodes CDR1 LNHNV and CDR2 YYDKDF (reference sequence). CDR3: CATSREGLVKGNEQFF. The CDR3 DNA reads TGTGCCACCAGCAGGGAGGGACTAGTCAAGGGCAATGAGCAGTTCTTC.

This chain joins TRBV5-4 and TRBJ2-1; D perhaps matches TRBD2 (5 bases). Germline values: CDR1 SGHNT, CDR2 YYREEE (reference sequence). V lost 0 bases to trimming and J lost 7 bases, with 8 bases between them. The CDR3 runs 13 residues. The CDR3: CASSLEIANEQFF. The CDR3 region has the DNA TGTGCCAGCAGCTTGGAGATAGCGAATGAGCAGTTCTTC.